The 14 T cell receptor beta chains below were found in one sample sequenced in a study of T cell responses to AZD1222 COVID-19 vaccine. The table came from immunoSEQ multiplex PCR; TCRdb's copy has only in-frame clones and leaves some out. The sample lists 160,000 or so clones; less than 95% were seen once. Source: peripheral blood, taken on day 0 of AZD1222 vaccination. The receptors stem from an adult in good health.

The chain uses TRBV27 and TRBJ2-7, with D possibly matching TRBD1 (6 bases). Trimming stripped 5 bases from V and 2 bases from J, with 16 bases between. The germline gives CDR1 MNHEY, CDR2 SMNVEV (reference sequence). The length of the CDR3 is 15 residues. The chain's CDR3 is CASSNHRTETYEQYF. Here the CDR3 DNA reads TGTGCCAGCAGTAACCATCGGACAGAAACCTACGAGCAGTACTTC.

The V and J genes are TRBV11-2 and TRBJ1-4; D perhaps matches TRBD1 (5 bases). V was trimmed by 2 bases and J by 4 bases, leaving 8 bases between them. Germline CDR1 and CDR2: SGHAT and FQNNGV. This CDR3 has 14 amino acids. CDR3 in amino acids: CASSLQGVNEKLFF. The CDR3 nucleotides read TGTGCCAGCAGCTTACAAGGGGTTAATGAAAAACTGTTTTTT.

The chain uses TRBV27 and TRBJ1-4; D ambiguous. Germline assignment: CDR1 MNHEY and CDR2 SMNVEV (reference sequence). V shed 4 bases and J shed 0 bases, with 6 bases lying between them. This CDR3 is 14 amino acids long. The CDR3 DNA follows: TGTGCCAGCAGTTACAGAGCAACTAATGAAAAACTGTTTTTT. It is translated as CASSYRATNEKLFF. Full variable domain (outside the CDR3, taken from reference TRBV27 and TRBJ1-4): EAQVTQNPRYLITVTGKKLTVTCSQNMNHEYMSWYRQDPGLGLRQIYYSMNVEVTDKGDVPEGYKVSRKEKRNFPLILESPSPNQTSLYFCASSYRATNEKLFFGSGTQLSVL.

Remarks on this clone: This sample includes further DNA sequences coding for the same CDR3. Here the CDR3 reads CASSLGYEQYF. CDR3 in DNA: TGTGCCAGCAGTTTGGGCTACGAGCAGTACTTC. This chain links TRBV28 with TRBJ2-7; D gene ambiguous. Deletions cut 3 bases from V and 3 bases from J, with 3 bases between. The V gene's germline CDR1 is MDHEN and CDR2 SYDVKM. This CDR3 region has 11 residues.

This clone has just one count. The chain recombines TRBV9 with TRBJ2-7, with 8 nucleotides matching TRBD2. V shed 0 bases, J shed 6 bases, and the junction held 8 bases outside the gene matches. Germline loops: CDR1 SGDLS, CDR2 YYNGEE. CDR3 length: 15 amino acids. Here the CDR3 reads CASSVGASGFVEQYF. DNA for the CDR3: TGTGCCAGCAGCGTAGGGGCTAGCGGGTTTGTCGAGCAGTACTTC.

The CDR3 is CASSQGTKGNEKLFF. The CDR3 DNA reads TGTGCCAGCAGCCAAGGGACAAAGGGGAATGAAAAACTGTTTTTT. The chain couples TRBV14 to TRBJ1-4, with D possibly matching TRBD1 (5 bases). Trimming shortened V by 1 base and J by 5 bases, and 11 bases separated the two germline ends. CDR3 length equals 15 residues. CDR1 is SGHDN, CDR2 FVKESK, per germline.

This chain uses TRBV2 with TRBJ2-3; no reliable D call. CDR3 size: 14 residues. V was clipped by 8 bases and J by 2 bases, with 14 bases between them. The germline CDR1 and CDR2 sequences are SNHLY and FYNNEI. DNA of the CDR3: TGTGCCAGCTTGGGCGGCAGCCCCACAGATACGCAGTATTTT. The encoded protein is CASLGGSPTDTQYF. The whole variable domain, remainder taken from reference TRBV2 and TRBJ2-3, is EPEVTQTPSHQVTQMGQEVILRCVPISNHLYFYWYRQILGQKVEFLVSFYNNEISEKSEIFDDQFSVERPDGSNFTLKIRSTKLEDSAMYFCASLGGSPTDTQYFGPGTRLTVL.

The V gene is TRBV7-6, the J gene TRBJ1-4; 10 bases match TRBD1. The CDR3 has 15 amino acids. The germline gives CDR1 SGHVS, CDR2 FNYEAQ. Germline trimming cut 2 bases from V and 8 bases from J; bases unmatched to any gene: 5. The CDR3 here is CASSLLDRGLEKLFF. For the CDR3, the DNA is TGTGCCAGCAGCTTATTGGACAGGGGGTTAGAAAAACTGTTTTTT.

The rearrangement joins TRBV2 to TRBJ2-7; D gene uncertain. This CDR3 region has 12 residues. Germline V CDR1 and CDR2: SNHLY, FYNNEI. V was shortened by 6 bases and J by 3 bases, with 9 bases between the two germline ends. CDR3 in DNA: TGTGCCAGCAGCCCCCCCAGCTACGAGCAGTACTTC. This sequence encodes CASSPPSYEQYF.

The rearrangement uses TRBV10-1 and TRBJ1-6; the D is unclear. The CDR3 totals 16 residues. Between the trimmed V and J ends, which lost 2 bases and 6 bases, there was a span of 14 bases. Germline V gives CDR1 WNHNN, CDR2 SYGVQD (reference sequence). The CDR3 protein is CASSERGVFRNSPLHF. CDR3 coding DNA: TGCGCCAGCAGTGAGCGTGGGGTCTTTCGTAATTCACCCCTCCACTTT.

V and J are TRBV15 and TRBJ1-5, with a weak D call TRBD1 (5 bases). Germline V CDR1 and CDR2: LNHNV, YYDKDF (reference sequence). Trimming pared 0 bases from V and 1 base from J, leaving 10 bases between. This CDR3 spans 16 amino acids. CDR3 sequence (DNA): TGTGCCACCAGCAGAGATCGTCGGGGGAGCAATCAGCCCCAGCATTTT. Translated: CATSRDRRGSNQPQHF. Full variable domain (remainder filled in from reference TRBV15 and TRBJ1-5): DAMVIQNPRYQVTQFGKPVTLSCSQTLNHNVMYWYQQKSSQAPKLLFHYYDKDFNNEADTPDNFQSRRPNTSFCFLDIRSPGLGDTAMYLCATSRDRRGSNQPQHFGDGTRLSIL.

The chain joins TRBV4-2 to TRBJ2-6, with 8 bases matching TRBD2. The CDR3 totals 19 residues. The germline V gene encodes CDR1 LGHNA and CDR2 YNFKEQ. The J segment lost 0 bases and the V segment lost 4 bases, leaving 11 bases of the junction unmatched. Here the CDR3 DNA reads TGTGCCAGCAGCCTTAAAACTAGCGGAGAGTTCTCTGGGGCCAACGTCCTGACTTTC. Its translation is CASSLKTSGEFSGANVLTF.

This chain links TRBV29-1 with TRBJ1-4; no definite D call. This CDR3 has 13 residues. CDR1 and CDR2 (germline): SQVTM, ANQGSEA. V dropped 7 bases and J dropped 2 bases, with 11 bases sitting between them. The CDR3 nucleotides are TGCAGCGCCCTAAGCAAGACTAATGAAAAACTGTTTTTT. It codes for CSALSKTNEKLFF.

The chain employs TRBV9 and TRBJ1-5; 7 nucleotides match TRBD1. Germline V CDR1 and CDR2: SGDLS, YYNGEE. V gave up 3 bases and J gave up 2 bases; unmatched junction bases: 2. CDR3 length equals 14 residues. The CDR3 spells CASSDGQGNQPQHF. In DNA, the CDR3 is TGTGCCAGCAGCGACGGACAGGGCAATCAGCCCCAGCATTTT.